The T cell receptor (beta chain) under discussion was sequenced for a study of T cell repertoires in cytomegalovirus infection. Turning to the study itself: Use of recently identified HLA-C-restricted and well-studied HLA-B-restricted CMV epitopes was part of the study. A matching HLA type, together with CMV infection, was signaled by public TCR beta signatures. Notes on the study in general: CMV carriers having the relevant HLA were flagged by cumulative public TCR beta family frequency. In two of eight donors, the top clonotype was HLA-C-restricted CMV-specific.

Concerning this clonotype itself: Its specificity is unknown.

TCRdb analysed the reads with MiXCR anew, one entry per CDR3 protein. The profile covers 700,000 to 850,000 distinct CDR3 sequences, with roughly 33% appearing a single time and 9.5% to 15% taken by the ten largest. The clonotype was recovered from a human donor in good health (CMV status not recorded). Some clones in this sample may be carry-over from other donors' samples. Here the sequenced sample was cultured CD8+ T cells from PBMCs, taken from culture after CMV antigen stimulation.

CDR3 protein: CAISESSTSNQPQHF. In DNA, the CDR3 is TGTGCCATCAGTGAGTCGAGCACTAGCAATCAGCCCCAGCATTTT. The V call is TRBV10-3, the J call TRBJ1-5; D is unresolved. The CDR3 totals 15 residues. Germline CDR1 ENHRY, CDR2 SYGVKD. The V gene lost 0 bases and the J gene lost 0 bases, with 6 bases spanning the gap.